The 28 T cell receptor beta chains reported below all come from one sample, sequenced in a study of beta chain features in type 1 diabetes. Their antigens are not known. All of the isolated RNA was reverse transcribed, so expressed TCRB transcripts were sequenced. Data came from immunoSEQ multiplex PCR; TCRdb stores just in-frame clones and leaves some out. Found here are about 150,000 clones, about 9.4% of them singletons; the top ten hold more than 0.45%. Overall study results and limits: Across all four CD4+ subsets, people with type 1 diabetes showed modestly shorter TCRB CDR3s.

The sample comprised central memory CD4+ T cells from blood. The receptors come from a man aged 25-45 years with type 1 diabetes.

The CDR3 DNA reads TGTGCCAGCAGCCGCCTCAATGGGGCGGATACGCAGTATTTT. It is translated as CASSRLNGADTQYF. The V call is TRBV7-2, the J call TRBJ2-3; D perhaps matches TRBD1 (5 bases). This CDR3 contains 14 residues. Germline V gene sequence: CDR1 SGHTA, CDR2 FQGNSA. Trimming took 5 bases from V and 6 from J, leaving 15 bases between them. Complete variable domain (other parts from reference TRBV7-2 and TRBJ2-3): GAGVSQSPSNKVTEKGKDVELRCDPISGHTALYWYRQSLGQGLEFLIYFQGNSAPDKSGLPSDRFSAERTGGSVSTLTIQRTQQEDSAVYLCASSRLNGADTQYFGPGTRLTVL.

This sequence joins TRBV7-3 and TRBJ2-1; the match to TRBD2 covers 7 bases. This CDR3 has 15 amino acids. Germline V gene data show CDR1 as SGHTA and CDR2 as FQGTGA. After removal of 5 bases from V and 9 bases from J, the junction contained 13 bases not matched to a gene. This CDR3 is CASSQSRGRAVEQFF. As DNA, the CDR3 is TGTGCCAGCAGCCAGTCACGTGGGAGGGCCGTTGAGCAGTTCTTC.

This clone was seen at least ten times. The V gene is TRBV9, the J gene TRBJ2-7; 7 bases match TRBD2. CDR3 length: 13 residues. V dropped 0 bases and J dropped 6; count of bases not matched to a gene: 3. Germline V gives CDR1 SGDLS, CDR2 YYNGEE. This chain's CDR3 is CASSVGGGPEQYF. As DNA, the CDR3 is TGTGCCAGCAGCGTAGGGGGAGGGCCCGAGCAGTACTTC.

This clone was found a few times. The V gene is TRBV28, the J gene TRBJ2-7; the D gene is possibly TRBD2 (5 bases). Germline values: CDR1 MDHEN, CDR2 SYDVKM. V was trimmed by 6 bases and J by 3 bases, leaving 15 bases between them. CDR3 length equals 14 residues. As DNA, the CDR3 is TGTGCCAGCAGACAGCACGGGAATTACTACGAGCAGTACTTC. It encodes CASRQHGNYYEQYF.

CDR3 in amino acids: CASSFQRYEQYF. The DNA of the CDR3 is TGTGCCAGCAGTTTTCAGCGGTACGAGCAGTACTTC. This chain links TRBV6-1 with TRBJ2-7; weak D call: TRBD2 (5 bases). Trimming left V 5 bases short and J 4 bases short, with 9 bases between. This CDR3 is built from 12 residues. The germline CDR1 and CDR2 sequences are MNHNS and SASEGT.

This clone was seen a few times. V usage is TRBV2 and J usage is TRBJ2-1; 13 nucleotides agree with TRBD2. The junction had 3 bases not matched to a gene; V was cut back by 6 bases and J by 7 bases. Germline loops: CDR1 SNHLY, CDR2 FYNNEI. The length of the CDR3 is 14 residues. CDR3 protein: CASSLLAGGNEQFF. CDR3 nucleotides: TGTGCCAGCAGCCTACTAGCGGGAGGGAATGAGCAGTTCTTC. Based on the CDR3 plus reference TRBV2 and TRBJ2-1, the full variable domain is EPEVTQTPSHQVTQMGQEVILRCVPISNHLYFYWYRQILGQKVEFLVSFYNNEISEKSEIFDDQFSVERPDGSNFTLKIRSTKLEDSAMYFCASSLLAGGNEQFFGPGTRLTVL.

J is TRBJ1-5 and V is TRBV4-1; D gene ambiguous. CDR3 length: 14 amino acids. Germline loops: CDR1 MGHRA, CDR2 YSYEKL. Trimming cost V 3 bases and J 6 bases, with 12 bases left between them. CDR3 sequence reads: CASSQMTQSQPQHF. CDR3 DNA sequence: TGCGCCAGCAGCCAGATGACACAGAGTCAGCCCCAGCATTTT.

This clone was counted ten times or more. The chain is built from TRBV27 and TRBJ2-1; TRBD2 matches at 10 bases. V dropped 9 bases and J dropped 8; count of bases not matched to a gene: 10. Germline CDR1 and CDR2: MNHEY and SMNVEV (reference sequence). This CDR3 is built from 14 residues. The CDR3 here is CARTVLAGIDEQFF. In DNA, the CDR3 is TGTGCCAGAACCGTACTAGCGGGAATCGATGAGCAGTTCTTC.

This clone was observed a few times. The CDR3 bases are TGTGCCAGCAGCGTAGACCCGCTACAGAGGGACACTGAAGCTTTCTTT. It translates to CASSVDPLQRDTEAFF. The J gene is TRBJ1-1, the V gene TRBV9, with D hard to call. Germline V gene data show CDR1 as SGDLS and CDR2 as YYNGEE. Trimming stripped 0 bases from V and 3 bases from J, with 15 bases between. The CDR3 totals 16 residues.

This rearrangement joins TRBV18 to TRBJ1-5, with a possible D match to TRBD1 (5 bases). This CDR3 has 13 amino acids. Deletions cut 2 bases from V and 9 bases from J, with 11 bases between. Germline CDR1 is KGHSH and CDR2 is LQKENI. The CDR3 region is CASSPSGTGPQHF. The CDR3 bases are TGTGCCAGCTCACCAAGCGGGACTGGGCCCCAGCATTTT.

The chain joins TRBV15 to TRBJ1-5; D ambiguous. The CDR3 consists of 14 residues. V lost 0 bases to trimming and J lost 6 bases, with 9 bases between them. Germline assignment: CDR1 LNHNV and CDR2 YYDKDF (reference sequence). CDR3 coding DNA: TGTGCCACCAGCAGAGACAGCGCCGGTCAGCCCCAGCATTTT. Protein sequence: CATSRDSAGQPQHF.

This clone was seen a handful of times. The chain recombines TRBV7-2 with TRBJ2-5; 10 bases are shared with TRBD2. Germline CDR1 and CDR2: SGHTA and FQGNSA. The J segment lost 4 bases and the V segment lost 5 bases, leaving 10 bases of the junction unmatched. The CDR3 runs 16 residues. CDR3 loop: CASSPALAGVRETQYF. Here the CDR3 DNA reads TGTGCCAGCAGCCCAGCCCTAGCGGGAGTACGAGAGACCCAGTACTTC.

The chain is built from TRBV5-1 and TRBJ2-7; 9 nucleotides line up with TRBD2. V trimming: 4 bases; J trimming: 0 bases; junction bases outside the gene matches: 2. Germline values: CDR1 SGHRS, CDR2 YFSETQ. The CDR3 covers 14 residues. The CDR3 region is CASSSGGSSYEQYF. The CDR3 DNA reads as TGCGCCAGCAGCAGCGGGGGGAGCTCCTACGAGCAGTACTTC.

This clone occurred a few times. The chain couples TRBV19 to TRBJ1-1; no firm D call. V lost 5 bases and J 3 bases, leaving 7 bases between the germline ends. The CDR3 extends over 12 amino acids. The germline V gene encodes CDR1 LNHDA and CDR2 SQIVND (reference sequence). In nucleotides, the CDR3 is TGTGCCAGTAGTGAGCCCCACACTGAAGCTTTCTTT. Translation gives CASSEPHTEAFF. The entire variable domain, with the rest obtained from reference TRBV19 and TRBJ1-1, is as follows: DGGITQSPKYLFRKEGQNVTLSCEQNLNHDAMYWYRQDPGQGLRLIYYSQIVNDFQKGDIAEGYSVSREKKESFPLTVTSAQKNPTAFYLCASSEPHTEAFFGQGTRLTVV.

This clone appeared a few times. The V call is TRBV6-5, the J call TRBJ1-2; D uncertain. Germline V gives CDR1 MNHEY, CDR2 SVGAGI. V lost 0 bases and J 5 bases, leaving 7 bases between the germline ends. This CDR3 comprises 13 residues. CDR3 sequence: CASSYSNGYGYTF. Written as DNA, the CDR3 is TGTGCCAGCAGTTACTCTAACGGTTATGGCTACACCTTC.

This clone has only a few counts. The chain joins TRBV4-3 to TRBJ2-7, with D possibly matching TRBD2 (6 bases). CDR3 length equals 13 residues. The germline V gene encodes CDR1 LGHNA and CDR2 YSLEER. V was shortened by 4 bases and J by 2 bases, with 9 bases between the two germline ends. The DNA of the CDR3 is TGCGCCAGCAGCCGCGGGACCACCTACGAGCAGTACTTC. Its translation: CASSRGTTYEQYF.

The V and J genes are TRBV18 and TRBJ2-7, with a weak D call TRBD1 (5 bases). The CDR3 length is 17 residues. Germline V gene data show CDR1 as KGHSH and CDR2 as LQKENI. The ends were cut back, 2 bases at V and 2 bases at J, with 19 bases in the middle. As DNA, the CDR3 is TGTGCCAGCTCACCATTGGTCGGCTCAGGGATACCCTACGAGCAGTACTTC. Translating gives CASSPLVGSGIPYEQYF.

This clone was counted between two and nine times. The CDR3 bases are TGCGCCAGCAGCTTTTCCGGTGAGGACTATGGCTACACCTTC. Protein product: CASSFSGEDYGYTF. The chain couples TRBV5-1 to TRBJ1-2; D is unresolved. Trimming cost V 2 bases and J 3 bases, with 11 bases left between them. Germline-derived CDR1 and CDR2 are SGHRS and YFSETQ. This CDR3 comprises 14 residues.

V gene TRBV18 combines with J gene TRBJ2-7, with D maybe TRBD1 (6 bases). Germline CDR1 reads KGHSH; CDR2 reads LQKENI. The V end was cut by 3 bases, the J end by 0 bases, with 18 bases between. This CDR3 contains 17 residues. The CDR3 region has the DNA TGTGCCAGCTCACCCTTTAACAGGGCTGGGAGCTCCTACGAGCAGTACTTC. This codes for CASSPFNRAGSSYEQYF.

This clone was detected only a few times. V and J are TRBV7-9 and TRBJ2-1; the match to TRBD2 covers 9 bases. The germline V gene encodes CDR1 SEHNR and CDR2 FQNEAQ (reference sequence). J was trimmed by 0 bases and V by 5 bases; bases with no gene match: 11. The CDR3 has 18 amino acids. In DNA, the CDR3 is TGTGCCAGCAGCCCCGTAGCGGGAGCCCCGAGCTCCTACAATGAGCAGTTCTTC. It codes for CASSPVAGAPSSYNEQFF.

This clone was detected a few times. This chain joins TRBV28 and TRBJ1-1; D is undetermined. CDR3 length: 11 residues. Germline V gives CDR1 MDHEN, CDR2 SYDVKM. CDR3 in DNA: TGTGAGACGGAGTCGAACACTGAAGCTTTCTTT. This gives the protein CETESNTEAFF.

To note about this clone: Other nucleotide sequences from this sample produce the same CDR3. This chain connects TRBV7-9 to TRBJ1-3, with a possible D match to TRBD1 (6 bases). Looked up from germline, CDR1 is SEHNR and CDR2 is FQNEAQ (reference sequence). This CDR3 contains 15 residues. The V end was cut by 5 bases, the J end by 1 base, with 12 bases between. The CDR3 region has the DNA TGTGCCAGCAGCCCCAGGGGACTATCTGGAAACACCATATATTTT. Protein: CASSPRGLSGNTIYF.

This clone was picked up a small number of times. The V call is TRBV5-6, the J call TRBJ2-5; maybe TRBD2 (5 bases). CDR1 and CDR2 (germline): SGHDT, YYEEEE. Trimming took 0 bases from V and 2 from J, leaving 11 bases between them. The CDR3 runs to 15 residues. CDR3 coding DNA: TGTGCCAGCAGCTTGGATTCTAGCAGACAAGAGACCCAGTACTTC. Protein product: CASSLDSSRQETQYF.

This chain links TRBV15 with TRBJ2-3, with D unclear. Trimming cost V 3 bases and J 1 base, with 11 bases left between them. This CDR3 has 15 residues. The germline CDR1 and CDR2 sequences are LNHNV and YYDKDF (reference sequence). CDR3 sequence reads: CATSRQPRGTDTQYF. The CDR3 region has the DNA TGTGCCACCAGCAGGCAACCCCGGGGCACAGATACGCAGTATTTT.

This clone was counted only a few times. The V and J genes are TRBV5-1 and TRBJ2-3; D not resolved. V gave up 1 base and J gave up 2 bases, with 8 bases separating them. The CDR3 extends over 14 amino acids. CDR1 and CDR2 (germline): SGHRS, YFSETQ. The CDR3 sequence: CASSLTESTDTQYF. For the CDR3, the DNA is TGCGCCAGCAGCTTGACAGAATCCACAGATACGCAGTATTTT.

The table lists this clone with a few counts. The CDR3 reads CASSRTSGAAANQETQYF. For the CDR3, the DNA is TGCGCCAGCAGTAGGACTAGCGGGGCCGCGGCGAACCAAGAGACCCAGTACTTC. The chain combines TRBV5-1 with TRBJ2-5; 12 nucleotides agree with TRBD2. The germline CDR1 and CDR2 sequences are SGHRS and YFSETQ. The CDR3 is 18 amino acids. V lost 5 bases to trimming and J lost 0 bases; unmatched junction nucleotides: 11.

The table lists this clone with a few counts. V and J are TRBV6-1 and TRBJ2-3, with 9 bases that match TRBD1. Trimming took 6 bases from V and 8 from J; bases not matched to a gene: 9. This CDR3 has 14 residues. Germline CDR1 is MNHNS and CDR2 is SASEGT. The chain's CDR3 is CASSETGTGLTQYF. In DNA, the CDR3 is TGTGCCAGCAGCGAAACCGGGACAGGGCTTACGCAGTATTTT.

The sample holds a few counts of this clone. V and J are TRBV5-1 and TRBJ2-5; D uncertain. The ends were cut back, 0 bases at V and 5 bases at J, with 11 bases in the middle. CDR3 length equals 14 residues. Germline CDR1 is SGHRS and CDR2 is YFSETQ. The CDR3 sequence: CASSLASTRETQYF. As DNA, the CDR3 is TGCGCCAGCAGCTTGGCCTCTACGCGGGAGACCCAGTACTTC.